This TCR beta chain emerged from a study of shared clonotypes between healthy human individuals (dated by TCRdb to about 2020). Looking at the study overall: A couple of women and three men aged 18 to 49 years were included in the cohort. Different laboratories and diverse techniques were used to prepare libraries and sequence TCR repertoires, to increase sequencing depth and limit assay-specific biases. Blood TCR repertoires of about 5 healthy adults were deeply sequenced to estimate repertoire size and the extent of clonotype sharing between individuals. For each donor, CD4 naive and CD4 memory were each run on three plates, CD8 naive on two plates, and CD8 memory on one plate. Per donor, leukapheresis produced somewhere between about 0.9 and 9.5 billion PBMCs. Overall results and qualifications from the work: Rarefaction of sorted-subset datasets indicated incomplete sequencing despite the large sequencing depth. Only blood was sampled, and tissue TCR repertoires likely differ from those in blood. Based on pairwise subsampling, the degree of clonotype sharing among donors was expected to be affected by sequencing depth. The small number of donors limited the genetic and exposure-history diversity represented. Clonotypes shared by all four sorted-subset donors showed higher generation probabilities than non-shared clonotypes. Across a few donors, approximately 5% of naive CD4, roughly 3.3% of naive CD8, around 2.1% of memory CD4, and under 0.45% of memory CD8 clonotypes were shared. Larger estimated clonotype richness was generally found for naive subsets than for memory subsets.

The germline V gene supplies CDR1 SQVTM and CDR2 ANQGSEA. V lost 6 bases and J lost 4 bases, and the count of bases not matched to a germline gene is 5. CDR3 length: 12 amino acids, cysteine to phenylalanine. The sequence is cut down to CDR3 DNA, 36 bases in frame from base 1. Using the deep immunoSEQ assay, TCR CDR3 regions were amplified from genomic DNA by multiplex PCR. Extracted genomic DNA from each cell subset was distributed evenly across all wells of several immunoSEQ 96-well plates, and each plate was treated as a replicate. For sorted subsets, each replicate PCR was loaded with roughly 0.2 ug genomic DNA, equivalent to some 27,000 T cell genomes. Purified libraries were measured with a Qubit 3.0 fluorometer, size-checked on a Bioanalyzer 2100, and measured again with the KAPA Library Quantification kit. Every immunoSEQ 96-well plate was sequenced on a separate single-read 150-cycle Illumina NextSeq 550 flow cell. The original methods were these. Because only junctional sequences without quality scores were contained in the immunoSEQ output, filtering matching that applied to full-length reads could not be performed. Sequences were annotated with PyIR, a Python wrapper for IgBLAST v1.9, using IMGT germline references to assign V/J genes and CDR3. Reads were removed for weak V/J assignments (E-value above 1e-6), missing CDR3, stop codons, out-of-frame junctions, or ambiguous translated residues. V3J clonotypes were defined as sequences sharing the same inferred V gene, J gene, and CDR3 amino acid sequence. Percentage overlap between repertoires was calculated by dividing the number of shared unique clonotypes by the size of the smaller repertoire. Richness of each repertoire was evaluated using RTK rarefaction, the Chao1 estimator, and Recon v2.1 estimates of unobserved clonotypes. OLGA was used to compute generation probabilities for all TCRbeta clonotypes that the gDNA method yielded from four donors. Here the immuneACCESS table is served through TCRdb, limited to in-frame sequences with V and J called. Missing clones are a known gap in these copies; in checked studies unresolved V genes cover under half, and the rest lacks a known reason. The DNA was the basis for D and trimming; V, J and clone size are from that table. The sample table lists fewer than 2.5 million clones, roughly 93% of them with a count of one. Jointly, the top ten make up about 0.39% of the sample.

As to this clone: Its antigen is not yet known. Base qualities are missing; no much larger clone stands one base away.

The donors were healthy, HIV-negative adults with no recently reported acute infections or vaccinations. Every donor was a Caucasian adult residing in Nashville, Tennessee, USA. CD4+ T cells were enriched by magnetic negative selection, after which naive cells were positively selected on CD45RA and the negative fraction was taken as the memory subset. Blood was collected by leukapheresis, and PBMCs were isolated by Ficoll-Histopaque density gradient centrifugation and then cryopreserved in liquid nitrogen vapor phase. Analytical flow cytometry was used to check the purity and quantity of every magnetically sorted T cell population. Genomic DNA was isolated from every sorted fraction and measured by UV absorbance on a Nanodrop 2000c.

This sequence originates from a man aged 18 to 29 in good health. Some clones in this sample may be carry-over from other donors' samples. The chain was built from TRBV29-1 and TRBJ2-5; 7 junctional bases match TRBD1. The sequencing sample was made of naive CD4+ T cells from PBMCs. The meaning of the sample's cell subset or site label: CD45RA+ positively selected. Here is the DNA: TGCAGCGTGACGTCAGGGGGAGAGACCCAGTACTTC. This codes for CSVTSGGETQYF. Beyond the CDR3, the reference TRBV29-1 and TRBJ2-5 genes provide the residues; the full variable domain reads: SAVISQKPSRDICQRGTSLTIQCQVDSQVTMMFWYRQQPGQSLTLIATANQGSEATYESGFVIDKFPISRPNLTFSTLTVSNMSPEDSSIYLCSVTSGGETQYFGPGTRLLVL.